The rows below give T cell receptor beta chains drawn from one sample of a study of circulating tumor DNA in untreated peripheral T-cell lymphoma. Measured with immunoSEQ multiplex PCR; TCRdb has only the in-frame clones, and not every one. This sample carries roughly 300 clones, around 73% of them seen once, and the ten largest clones take around 25%. The sample taken for sequencing was cell-free DNA from blood serum. The source is a human donor with peripheral T-cell lymphoma. Each CDR3 is given with its conserved first and last residue. The order of the fields is J gene, D gene, CDR3 length, clone size, V gene, CDR3 DNA, CDR3 protein. D genes are given only for firm matches. Where a row states a size, it is once, few, many or the class of an expanded clone; other rows omit it.

TRBJ1-5 | . | 16 | . | TRBV23-1 | TGCGCCAGCAGACACGGGGAAGGGGACAGCAATCAGCCCCAGCATTTT | CASRHGEGDSNQPQHF
TRBJ2-7 | . | 14 | . | TRBV15 | TGTGCCACCAGCAGAGAGAAGGTTGTAGACGAGCAGTACTTC | CATSREKVVDEQYF
TRBJ1-2 | . | 13 | . | TRBV6-8 | TGTGCCAGCAGCTCTAGAAAGACCTATGGCTACACCTTC | CASSSRKTYGYTF
TRBJ2-1 | . | 13 | . | TRBV19 | TGTGCCAGTAGGAAACCTAGTTTCAATGAGCAGTTCTTC | CASRKPSFNEQFF
TRBJ2-7 | TRBD1 | 14 | . | TRBV5-1 | TGCGCCAGCAGCATGGGACAGAGCCCCTACGAGCAGTACTTC | CASSMGQSPYEQYF
TRBJ1-5 | . | 16 | . | TRBV27 | TGTGCCAGCAGGGGGGGCGGGAGTTCTAGCAATCAGCCCCAGCATTTT | CASRGGGSSSNQPQHF
TRBJ1-2 | TRBD1 | 14 | once | TRBV28 | TGTGCCAGCACCGACAGGGGTCTTAACTATGGCTACACCTTC | CASTDRGLNYGYTF
TRBJ2-1 | . | 16 | . | TRBV15 | TGTGCCACCAGCAGAGATCGGGGAGGCACCTCGAATGAGCAGTTCTTC | CATSRDRGGTSNEQFF
TRBJ2-3 | TRBD1 | 16 | . | TRBV7-3 | TGTGCCAGCAGCTCCCACATCGGGACAGGCACAGATACGCAGTATTTT | CASSSHIGTGTDTQYF
TRBJ2-2 | TRBD2 | 17 | . | TRBV9 | TGTGCCAGCACCCCCGGGACTAGCGGATCGAACACCGGGGAGCTGTTTTTT | CASTPGTSGSNTGELFF
TRBJ2-7 | . | 15 | few | TRBV9 | TGTGCCAGCAGCTATAGCTACGACAGTCACTACGAGCAGTACTTC | CASSYSYDSHYEQYF
TRBJ1-5 | TRBD1 | 16 | few | TRBV30 | TGTGCCTGGAGTGCCCTCGGACAGGGGGCGAATCAGCCCCAGCATTTT | CAWSALGQGANQPQHF
TRBJ1-2 | . | 12 | . | TRBV5-1 | TGCGCCAGCAGGTATGGGGTTGATGGCTACACCTTC | CASRYGVDGYTF
TRBJ2-5 | . | 16 | . | TRBV10-2 | TGCGCCAGCAGTGAGTCTGTCGGGACTGTATTAGAGACCCAGTACTTC | CASSESVGTVLETQYF
TRBJ1-2 | TRBD1 | 14 | . | TRBV28 | TGTGCCAGCAGTTCCCCACAGGGGCTTGGTGGCTACACCTTC | CASSSPQGLGGYTF
TRBJ1-6 | . | 16 | few | TRBV4-1 | TGCGCCAGCAGCCAAGAGGGTGAGACACTCGGTTCACCCCTCCACTTT | CASSQEGETLGSPLHF
TRBJ2-5 | TRBD1 | 15 | . | TRBV6-5 | TGTGCCAGCAAGCCGGACAGGGGGCAGCGAGAGACCCAGTACTTC | CASKPDRGQRETQYF
TRBJ2-6 | . | 17 | . | TRBV5-5 | TGTGCCAGCAGCTTGGAAGCAGGTTTATCTGGGGCCAACGTCCTGACTTTC | CASSLEAGLSGANVLTF
TRBJ2-5 | TRBD1 | 17 | . | TRBV11-2 | TGTGCCAGCAGCTTATTTTTGAGGACAGGATCTAAAGAGACCCAGTACTTC | CASSLFLRTGSKETQYF
TRBJ2-1 | . | 15 | . | TRBV7-6 | TGTGCCAGCAGCCCAGCGGCACAGTTTATGAATGAGCAGTTCTTC | CASSPAAQFMNEQFF
TRBJ2-2 | TRBD1 | 12 | . | TRBV27 | TGTGCCAGTCACAGGGGGACCGGGGAGCTGTTTTTT | CASHRGTGELFF
TRBJ2-3 | . | 13 | . | TRBV28 | TGTGCCAGCAGTTTACGGGGGACAGATACGCAGTATTTT | CASSLRGTDTQYF
TRBJ2-5 | . | 11 | . | TRBV28 | TGTGCCAGCAGTTCAGACGGGACCCAGTACTTC | CASSSDGTQYF
TRBJ2-7 | TRBD2 | 16 | . | TRBV7-2 | TGTGCCAGCAGCTTAGAGGGGACTAGCGGGAGGTTCGAGCAGTACTTC | CASSLEGTSGRFEQYF
TRBJ1-5 | . | 12 | . | TRBV27 | TGTGCCAGCAGTTTCCGCAATCAGCCCCAGCATTTT | CASSFRNQPQHF
TRBJ2-3 | TRBD2 | 16 | . | TRBV5-6 | TGTGCCAGCAGCTCCACACTAGCGGGGGGCACAGATACGCAGTATTTT | CASSSTLAGGTDTQYF
TRBJ1-2 | . | 15 | few | TRBV6-1 | TGTGCCAGCAGTGGACCCAGGACAGCTCCACAGGGCTACACCTTC | CASSGPRTAPQGYTF
TRBJ2-3 | TRBD2 | 15 | . | TRBV5-1 | TGCGCCAGCAGCCTCGGGACTAGCGGGGGAGATACGCAGTATTTT | CASSLGTSGGDTQYF
TRBJ1-5 | . | 13 | . | TRBV2 | TGTGCCAGCTGGCAGGGGCCTAATCAGCCCCAGCATTTT | CASWQGPNQPQHF
TRBJ1-4 | . | 15 | . | TRBV29-1 | TGCAGCGCCCGGGCAGGGCCCTCCGGTAATGAAAAACTGTTTTTT | CSARAGPSGNEKLFF
TRBJ2-6 | TRBD1 | 16 | . | TRBV15 | TGTGCCACCAGTCGGAGGGGACAGGGAGATGCCAACGTCCTGACTTTC | CATSRRGQGDANVLTF
TRBJ1-6 | TRBD1 | 17 | few | TRBV9 | TGTGCCAGCAGCGTCGCCCCCGGGACAGGGGGTGATTCACCCCTCCACTTT | CASSVAPGTGGDSPLHF
TRBJ1-1 | . | 16 | . | TRBV18 | TGTGCCAGCTCACCACTCGGACAGTTGGCGGACACTGAAGCTTTCTTT | CASSPLGQLADTEAFF
TRBJ2-4 | . | 15 | . | TRBV7-9 | TGTGCCAGCAGCTTAGCGAGCGGAGCCAAAAACATTCAGTACTTC | CASSLASGAKNIQYF
TRBJ2-5 | TRBD1 | 17 | . | TRBV11-2 | TGTGCCAGCAGCCGAACGGGGGACAGGGTGTACGAAGAGACCCAGTACTTC | CASSRTGDRVYEETQYF
TRBJ2-3 | . | 13 | . | TRBV27 | TGTGCCAGCAGTTTTTTAGGCACAGATACGCAGTATTTT | CASSFLGTDTQYF
TRBJ2-1 | TRBD2 | 18 | . | TRBV7-2 | TGTGCCAGCAGCTTAGCGCTCGGGGAGGGGAGCTCCTACAATGAGCAGTTCTTC | CASSLALGEGSSYNEQFF
TRBJ2-3 | . | 14 | . | TRBV15 | TGTGCCACCAGCGGGGGCTTTAGCACAGATACGCAGTATTTT | CATSGGFSTDTQYF
TRBJ1-6 | TRBD1 | 12 | . | TRBV30 | TGTGCCTGCGACAGGGACAATTCACCCCTCCACTTT | CACDRDNSPLHF
TRBJ1-2 | . | 19 | hyperexpanded | TRBV27 | TGTGCCAGCAGTTGCGTGGGCCTTCTAGACCCTTATCCTAACTATGGCTACACCTTC | CASSCVGLLDPYPNYGYTF
TRBJ1-1 | . | 14 | . | TRBV28 | TGTGCCAGCAGTTCACAGGGTCACGACACTGAAGCTTTCTTT | CASSSQGHDTEAFF
TRBJ1-6 | TRBD1 | 15 | few | TRBV5-1 | TGTGCCAGCAGCCAAGGGACAGTCTATAATTCACCCCTCCACTTT | CASSQGTVYNSPLHF
TRBJ2-3 | . | 13 | . | TRBV10-3 | TGTGCCATCAGGGATACGAGCACAGATACGCAGTATTTT | CAIRDTSTDTQYF
TRBJ1-2 | . | 12 | . | TRBV29-1 | TGCAGCGTTGTCGGGGGAGTCCATGGCTACACCTTC | CSVVGGVHGYTF
TRBJ1-1 | . | 13 | few | TRBV5-4 | TGTGCCAGCACCGCCGGGGGTTCTTCTGAAGCTTTCTTT | CASTAGGSSEAFF
TRBJ2-7 | . | 12 | . | TRBV28 | TGTGCCAGCAGTTTCGGAGAATACGAGCAGTACTTC | CASSFGEYEQYF
TRBJ1-4 | TRBD1 | 17 | . | TRBV4-2 | TGTGCCAGCAGCCCAGTGGGTAGGGGGCGATTCAGTGAAAAACTGTTTTTT | CASSPVGRGRFSEKLFF
TRBJ2-1 | TRBD2 | 16 | . | TRBV6-5 | TGTGCCAGCAGTTACGGACTAGCGGGGGCCTACAATGAGCAGTTCTTC | CASSYGLAGAYNEQFF
TRBJ2-5 | . | 11 | . | TRBV11-2 | TGTGCCAGCTCCGAGGGAGAGACCCAGTACTTC | CASSEGETQYF
TRBJ2-1 | . | 15 | . | TRBV5-6 | TGTGCCAGCAGTCGTATAGGGGGAGGTTTCAATGAGCAGTTCTTC | CASSRIGGGFNEQFF
TRBJ2-1 | TRBD2 | 13 | . | TRBV9 | TGTGCCAGCAACCAAGCGGGGGGAAATGAGCAGTTCTTC | CASNQAGGNEQFF